The following is a TCR beta chain sequence with its context. Antigen: not known. Single viable CD3+CD4+CD8-CD45RO+ cells were sorted as the memory CD4+ T cells. These data come from a study of memory CD4+ T cells and cytomegalovirus serostatus. Study-wide results and limits: Suggested: most of the CMV-linked TCR signature lies in CD4+ memory cells.

The germline V gene has CDR1 MNHEY and CDR2 SVGAGI. The CDR3 loop spans 16 amino acids. Losses at the gene ends were 4 bases for V and 7 bases for J; bases not matched to a gene: 11. As processed by the authors: After removing out-of-frame reads, 2,204,828 distinct TCRbeta sequences remained. The repertoire was sequenced with immunoSEQ multiplex PCR; TCRdb's copy has only in-frame clones and lacks some. D and trimming come from the DNA, and the V and J calls and clone size come from that table. Of fewer than 90,000 clones in the sample, under 80% were seen once. The clonotype was recovered from an adult in good health and CMV-seropositive. J is TRBJ2-1 and V is TRBV6-5; 9 bases fit TRBD2. The sample taken for sequencing was memory CD4+ T cells from blood. CDR3: CASSSFQGSGRNEQFF. CDR3 DNA sequence: TGTGCCAGCAGTTCCTTTCAGGGTAGCGGGAGAAATGAGCAGTTCTTC.